Sequencing of this T cell receptor beta chain was carried out in a study of blood T cell repertoires in COVID-19. Study-wide context: From the United States, Italy and Spain came samples of acute and convalescent COVID-19.

In the original workflow: By means of reference gene primer amplification, nucleated cell counts were estimated. Assay: immunoSEQ multiplex PCR; the TCRdb copy retains only in-frame clones and omits some. The D gene and trimming were derived from the DNA, and the V and J assignments and clone size from that table. Here the sample spans about 42,000 clones, roughly 92% being singletons. This CDR3 spans 12 amino acids. Germline CDR1 and CDR2: LNHNV and YYDKDF (reference sequence). V dropped 4 bases and J dropped 8 bases, with 11 bases sitting between them. J is TRBJ1-1 and V is TRBV15; possible D gene TRBD1, 6 bases. The sequence came from a middle-aged man with active COVID-19. Sequenced material: peripheral blood. CDR3 coding DNA: TGTGCCACCAGCATCTGGGGGCGGGAAGCTTTCTTT. This codes for CATSIWGREAFF. Full variable domain (outside the CDR3, taken from reference TRBV15 and TRBJ1-1): DAMVIQNPRYQVTQFGKPVTLSCSQTLNHNVMYWYQQKSSQAPKLLFHYYDKDFNNEADTPDNFQSRRPNTSFCFLDIRSPGLGDTAMYLCATSIWGREAFFGQGTRLTVV.